This TCR beta chain came from a study of T cell responses to AZD1222 COVID-19 vaccine. This clone was found a few times. This CDR3 has 12 amino acids. Germline V lookup: CDR1 SGDLS, CDR2 YYNGEE. V was pared by 7 bases and J by 7 bases, with 15 bases between. Sequencing used immunoSEQ multiplex PCR; TCRdb keeps in-frame clones, though not all of them. This table holds some 95,000 clones, approximately 86% found once. The source material was peripheral blood, sampled on day 0 of AZD1222 vaccination. This chain uses TRBV9 with TRBJ2-7, with D possibly matching TRBD2 (5 bases). This TCR was recovered from an adult in good health. CDR3 nucleotides: TGTGCCAGCGGCGGGCCAGGACGTGAGCAGTACTTC. It codes for CASGGPGREQYF.